This T cell receptor beta chain was captured by sequencing in a study of blood T cell repertoires in COVID-19. Turning to the study itself: COVID-19 samples from acute and convalescent phases originated in the United States, Italy and Spain.

Per the authors' pipeline: The authors estimated nucleated cell counts from reference gene primer amplification. Measured with immunoSEQ multiplex PCR; TCRdb has only the in-frame clones, and not every one. V and J calls and clone size come straight from that table; D and trimming were deduced from the DNA. The profile shows 300,000 to 400,000 clones, around 87% of them singletons. During active infection, Seattle patients enrolled and were then monitored through disease. The CDR3 runs to 19 residues. Looked up from germline, CDR1 is MNHEY and CDR2 is SMNVEV (reference sequence). As concerns this clone: Germline and junction disagree at one end, which may indicate a read error.

The V and J genes are TRBV27 and TRBJ1-5; 10 bases match TRBD1. The sequence was obtained from a woman between 45 and 65 years old with COVID-19, enrolled during active disease. Sequenced sample: peripheral blood. DNA of the CDR3: TGTGCCAGCGGTTTATTGACAGGGGGCGTTCTCTCGGGCAATCAGCCCCAGCATTTT. Its protein is CASGLLTGGVLSGNQPQHF.